The 4 T cell receptor beta chains below were found in one sample sequenced in a study of blood T cell repertoires in COVID-19. Profiling relied on immunoSEQ multiplex PCR, and the TCRdb table lists in-frame clones only, not all of them. Here the sample spans about 170,000 clones, 80% to 85% being singletons. Sequencing input: peripheral blood. Receptors originate from a woman between 65 and 79 years old with COVID-19, enrolled during active disease.

CDR3 loop: CASSLTGGGKLFF. CDR3 DNA: TGTGCCAGCAGTTTGACAGGGGGGGGAAAACTGTTTTTT. This chain joins TRBV27 and TRBJ1-4, with 9 bases aligning to TRBD1. There are 13 residues in the CDR3. Trimming cost V 3 bases and J 10 bases; bases outside gene matches: 3. The germline V gene encodes CDR1 MNHEY and CDR2 SMNVEV (reference sequence).

This clone was found a few times. V usage is TRBV5-1 and J usage is TRBJ1-6, with 7 bases identical to TRBD1. Per the germline V gene, CDR1 is SGHRS and CDR2 is YFSETQ. This CDR3 is 16 amino acids long. The trim removed 0 bases at V and 6 bases at J, leaving 6 bases unmatched. The CDR3 spells CASSLAGSGGNSPLHF. CDR3 coding DNA: TGCGCCAGCAGCTTGGCCGGGTCAGGGGGTAATTCACCCCTCCACTTT.

The chain recombines TRBV21-1 with TRBJ2-7; TRBD2, the D gene given by the table, was not confirmed from the DNA. TRBV21-1 is a listed pseudogene. The CDR3 sequence is 15 residues long. The CDR3, as DNA: TGTGCCAGCGGTAACTCGGGACTGGGGTTTTACGAGCAGTACTTC. The encoded protein is CASGNSGLGFYEQYF.

This clone was counted a few times. V usage is TRBV20-1 and J usage is TRBJ1-2, with 7 bases identical to TRBD1. The V gene's germline CDR1 is DFQATT and CDR2 SNEGSKA (reference sequence). V was pared by 6 bases and J by 8 bases, with 6 bases of the junction left unmatched. This CDR3 comprises 11 residues. In DNA form, the CDR3 reads TGCAGTGCGTCGACAGGGAAGGGCTACACCTTC. It codes for CSASTGKGYTF.